Listed below are T cell receptor beta chains from one sample, sequenced in a study of T cell changes during pregnancy in multiple sclerosis. Data came from immunoSEQ multiplex PCR; TCRdb stores just in-frame clones and leaves some out. The sample includes roughly 110,000 clones, 80% to 95% of them seen just once. The sequencing used peripheral blood, collected after pregnancy. The origin of the receptors is a female donor with multiple sclerosis, enrolled in a pregnancy study. Each CDR3 is given with its conserved first and last residue. A D gene is named only where the DNA matches it firmly. Not every row has a clone size; where given, it reads once, few, many or a size class.

TRBJ2-7,TRBV6-1,NA,NA,TGTGCCAGCAGTGTAGGAGACCCGTTCTACGAGCAGTACTTC,CASSVGDPFYEQYF
TRBJ2-1,TRBV6-1,NA,TRBD2,TGTGCCAGCAGGACCGGGACTACCCTCCCTAATGAGCAGTTCTTC,CASRTGTTLPNEQFF
TRBJ1-2,TRBV29-1,NA,NA,TGCAGCGCTCCAGGGCCTGTCAACTATGGCTACACCTTC,CSAPGPVNYGYTF
TRBJ1-6,TRBV11-2,NA,NA,TGTGCCAGCAGCTTGTCGGAATTCAGGAATTCACCCCTCCACTTT,CASSLSEFRNSPLHF
TRBJ1-1,TRBV4-1,NA,TRBD1,TGCGCCAGCAGCCAAACGGACAGGCCTCTCTCGAACACTGAAGCTTTCTTT,CASSQTDRPLSNTEAFF
TRBJ2-1,TRBV19,NA,TRBD2,TGTGCCAGTAGTCCGCTTAGCGGGAGGGTTCGATCCAATGAGCAGTTCTTC,CASSPLSGRVRSNEQFF
TRBJ2-7,TRBV2,once,TRBD1,TGTGCCAGCAGTCCCGGGACAGGGGGCCCCTCCTACGAGCAGTACTTC,CASSPGTGGPSYEQYF
TRBJ1-1,TRBV27,few,NA,TGTGCCAGCAGTTTAGGAGGAAAAGCTTTCTTT,CASSLGGKAFF
TRBJ1-1,TRBV30,NA,NA,TGTGCCTGGAGTGTACGGGGGGGGCTCACTGAAGCTTTCTTT,CAWSVRGGLTEAFF
TRBJ2-7,TRBV28,NA,TRBD1,TGTGCCAGCAGGGGACAGGGCGTCTCCGAGCAGTACTTC,CASRGQGVSEQYF
TRBJ2-4,TRBV6-1,NA,TRBD1,TGTGCCAGCAGTGAGGTTATCTCAGGGGGAGCCTCAGCCAAAAACATTCAGTACTTC,CASSEVISGGASAKNIQYF
TRBJ2-2,TRBV25-1,NA,NA,TGTGCCAGCAGTGAATATTCACGGGACACCGGGGAGCTGTTTTTT,CASSEYSRDTGELFF
TRBJ2-1,TRBV10-3,NA,NA,TGTGCCACCTCAGGGACGGGGGCCTACAATGAGCAGTTCTTC,CATSGTGAYNEQFF
TRBJ2-2,TRBV5-1,NA,TRBD1,TGCGCCAGCAGCCCCGGGACAGGGAATACCGGGGAGCTGTTTTTT,CASSPGTGNTGELFF
TRBJ2-3,TRBV28,NA,TRBD1,TGTGCCAGCAGTTTATCCCCGGGACAGGGAACGCAGTATTTT,CASSLSPGQGTQYF
TRBJ1-2,TRBV5-5,NA,TRBD1,TGTGCCAGCAGAACACCGGGACAGGGGGCCAGCAGCTACACCTTC,CASRTPGQGASSYTF
TRBJ1-2,TRBV7-8,NA,NA,TGTGCCAGCAGCGTGGAAACAGGACCTAACTATGGCTACACCTTC,CASSVETGPNYGYTF
TRBJ1-1,TRBV5-4,NA,NA,TGTGCCAGCAGCCGAGACACCGCAGGGAACACTGAAGCTTTCTTT,CASSRDTAGNTEAFF
TRBJ2-7,TRBV5-1,NA,TRBD1,TGCGCCAGCAGCGTTAGACAGGGACGCGAGCAGTACTTC,CASSVRQGREQYF
TRBJ2-5,TRBV20-1,NA,NA,TGCAGTGCTAGGAGCCAAGAGACCCAGTACTTC,CSARSQETQYF
TRBJ2-5,TRBV6-5,NA,NA,TGTGCCAGCAGGCGTGATACTAGGGAGACCCAGTACTTC,CASRRDTRETQYF
TRBJ2-6,TRBV5-5,once,NA,TGTGCCAGCAGCTTGGTTGTCAGGACTGGGGCCAACGTCCTGACTTTC,CASSLVVRTGANVLTF